The rows below give T cell receptor beta chains drawn from one sample of a study of T-cell reconstitution after alpha-beta-depleted transplantation in children. A single record per CDR3 protein comes from TCRdb applying MiXCR to the PCR reads. The sample yields some 260,000 distinct CDR3 sequences, 20% to 30% seen once. This specimen consisted of PBMCs, mostly from graft donor cells, obtained 360 days after TCRalphabeta/CD19-depleted stem cell transplant. The receptors shown here come from a female patient younger than 10 who had a stem cell transplant for congenital amegakaryocytic thrombocytopenia, so the T cells may come from the graft donor. CDR3s include the opening cysteine and the closing phenylalanine or tryptophan. Each record gives: V gene, J gene, CDR3 protein.

>TRBV7-9|TRBJ2-5
CASSLGPARGQETQYF
>TRBV15|TRBJ1-5
CATSGTVYSNQPQHF
>TRBV7-9|TRBJ2-1
CASRFDNEQFF
>TRBV27|TRBJ2-7
CASSLRSRNEQYF
>TRBV29-1|TRBJ2-3
CSVEGVADTQYF
>TRBV19|TRBJ2-7
CASRAPSAHLYEQYF
>TRBV3-1|TRBJ1-1
CASSHLAISGPNTEAFF
>TRBV29-1|TRBJ1-1
CSGGQGMNTEAFF
>TRBV2|TRBJ2-2
CASSLRAANTGELFF
>TRBV28|TRBJ2-3
CASRGTSGGTDTQYF
>TRBV7-9|TRBJ2-3
CASSLVVEDTQYF
>TRBV7-2|TRBJ2-7
CASSLAWGGRQSYEQYF
>TRBV10-3|TRBJ2-7
CAIRDQTSGRTSSYEQYF
>TRBV18|TRBJ1-5
CASSPQGSQPQHF
>TRBV4-1|TRBJ2-2
CASSQERGRTTGELFF
>TRBV5-1|TRBJ2-3
CASSLGVTLTDTQYF
>TRBV24-1|TRBJ2-1
CATEGNGYNEQFF
>TRBV5-6|TRBJ1-1
CASSLGFREADRGNTEAFF
>TRBV18|TRBJ2-2
CASSPTGTSNKNTGELFF
>TRBV20-1|TRBJ2-7
CSARSWGGLFGEQYF
>TRBV7-9|TRBJ2-5
CASSTKRVKETQYF
>TRBV20-1|TRBJ2-1
CSARGPGTIPWGTSSYNEQFF
>TRBV10-1|TRBJ2-3
CASSEEWAQDTQYF
>TRBV12-3/TRBV12-4|TRBJ2-1
CASNLGARLFF
>TRBV24-1|TRBJ2-3
CATSQGATTDTQYF
>TRBV6-2/TRBV6-3|TRBJ2-7
CASRRRLAGVYEQYF
>TRBV5-1|TRBJ2-1
CASSRTGDYEYNEQFF
>TRBV29-1|TRBJ2-2
CSVAGLPSNTGELFF
>TRBV12-3/TRBV12-4|TRBJ1-6
CASSATVHNSPLHF
>TRBV6-1|TRBJ1-4
CASSTGPTGKLFF
>TRBV28|TRBJ2-1
CASTPEGDNEQFF
>TRBV7-6|TRBJ1-4
CASSLAQAEKLFF
>TRBV20-1|TRBJ2-5
CSARGPGLTQYF
>TRBV20-1|TRBJ1-4
CSARDRLDEKLFF
>TRBV5-1|TRBJ2-7
CASSWTSGREEQYF
>TRBV20-1|TRBJ1-2
CSVIIPREDGYTF
>TRBV28|TRBJ2-7
CASSLLSTGTYEQYF
>TRBV29-1|TRBJ2-7
CSVEVTSSYEQYF
>TRBV20-1|TRBJ1-1
CSASLGGGGTEAFF
>TRBV4-2|TRBJ2-1
CASSQVPSPNEQFF
>TRBV7-8|TRBJ2-3
CATMGGGPTRTQYF
>TRBV28|TRBJ2-7
CASRKTSYEQYF
>TRBV15|TRBJ2-7
CATSIGGLGYEQYF
>TRBV12-3/TRBV12-4|TRBJ1-1
CASRSGGTEAFF
>TRBV2|TRBJ1-1
CASSDRATEAFF
>TRBV12-3/TRBV12-4|TRBJ1-2
CASSVLGRPNYGYTF